This T cell receptor beta chain was documented in a study of blood T cells in healthy people across ages. Germline CDR1 SGHTA, CDR2 FQGNSA. The CDR3 totals 17 residues. The V gene lost 3 bases and the J gene lost 4 bases, with 21 bases spanning the gap. Through a sample-barcoded 5' primer and a J-beta primer mix, a second PCR was run for roughly 6 to 12 cycles. A single record per CDR3 protein comes from TCRdb applying MiXCR to the 5' RACE reads. Found here are hundreds of thousands of distinct CDR3 sequences, under 45% of them singletons; the top ten hold roughly 19%. This clonotype occurred many times.

The chain links TRBV7-2 to TRBJ1-1, with D perhaps matching TRBD1 (5 bases). The receptor was isolated from a man between 60 and 75 years old in good health. Sequencing was carried out using blood. The CDR3 DNA reads TGTGCCAGCAGCTTGCAGGGAAGAGGGGTTGGTATCACTGAAGCTTTCTTT. Its translation: CASSLQGRGVGITEAFF.